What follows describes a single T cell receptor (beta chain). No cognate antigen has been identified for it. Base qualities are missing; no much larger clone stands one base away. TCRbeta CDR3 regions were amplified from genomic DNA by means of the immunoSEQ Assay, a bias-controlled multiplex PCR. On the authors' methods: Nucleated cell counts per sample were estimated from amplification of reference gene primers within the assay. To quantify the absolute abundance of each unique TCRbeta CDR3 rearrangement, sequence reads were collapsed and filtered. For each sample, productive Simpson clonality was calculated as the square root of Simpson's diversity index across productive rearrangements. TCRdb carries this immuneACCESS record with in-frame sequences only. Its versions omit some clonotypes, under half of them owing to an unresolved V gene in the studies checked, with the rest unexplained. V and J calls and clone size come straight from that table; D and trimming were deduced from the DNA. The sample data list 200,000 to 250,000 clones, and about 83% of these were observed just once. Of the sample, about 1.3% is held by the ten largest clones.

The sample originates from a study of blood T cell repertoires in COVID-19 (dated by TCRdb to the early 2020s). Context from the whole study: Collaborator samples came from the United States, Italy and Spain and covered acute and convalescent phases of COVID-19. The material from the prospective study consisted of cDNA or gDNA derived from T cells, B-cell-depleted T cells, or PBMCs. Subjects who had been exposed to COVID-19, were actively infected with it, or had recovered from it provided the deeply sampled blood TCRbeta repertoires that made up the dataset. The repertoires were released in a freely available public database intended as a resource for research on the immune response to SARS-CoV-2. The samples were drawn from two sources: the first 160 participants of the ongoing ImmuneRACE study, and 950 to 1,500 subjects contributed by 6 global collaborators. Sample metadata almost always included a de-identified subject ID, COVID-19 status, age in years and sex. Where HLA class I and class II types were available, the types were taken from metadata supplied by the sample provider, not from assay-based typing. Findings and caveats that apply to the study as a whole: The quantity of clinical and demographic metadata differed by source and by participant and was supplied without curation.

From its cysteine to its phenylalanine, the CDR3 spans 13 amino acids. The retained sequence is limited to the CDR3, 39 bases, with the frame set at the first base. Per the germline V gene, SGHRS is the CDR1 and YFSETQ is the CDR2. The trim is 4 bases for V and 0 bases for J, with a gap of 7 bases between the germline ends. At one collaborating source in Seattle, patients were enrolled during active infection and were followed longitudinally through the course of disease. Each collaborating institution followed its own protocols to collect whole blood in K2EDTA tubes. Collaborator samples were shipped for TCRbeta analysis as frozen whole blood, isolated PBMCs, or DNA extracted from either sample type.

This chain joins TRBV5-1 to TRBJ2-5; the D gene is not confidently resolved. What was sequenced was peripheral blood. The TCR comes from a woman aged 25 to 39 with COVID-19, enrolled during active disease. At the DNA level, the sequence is TGCGCCAGCAGCCCCGAGTACCAAGAGACCCAGTACTTC. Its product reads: CASSPEYQETQYF.